The present T cell receptor beta chain was sequenced within a study of beta chain features in type 1 diabetes. On the study more broadly: What patients shared with healthy donors was a similar profile of age, gender and cell yields.

Purities over 98% were achieved in all sorted populations. Findings and caveats of the study: VDJ junctions from type 1 diabetes patients carried fewer insertions and larger deletions. Comparison showed that naive, central memory and Treg TCRB repertoires appeared more similar among patients than among healthy donors.

In its sample, this clone was seen a few times. The antigen is not known. This CDR3 region has 12 residues. Germline V gives CDR1 SGHRS, CDR2 YFSETQ. V was trimmed by 2 bases and J by 10 bases, leaving 10 bases between them. The investigators reverse transcribed all of the isolated RNA, so they sequenced expressed TCRB transcripts. The data were produced by immunoSEQ multiplex PCR, yet TCRdb's version contains in-frame clones alone and is incomplete. The repertoire holds fewer than 200,000 clones, with about an eighth as singletons. The sequencing input was central memory CD4+ T cells from blood. The V gene is TRBV5-1, the J gene TRBJ2-1; no clear D gene. This TCR was sampled from a woman under 30 in good health. The CDR3 spells CASSLQSNEQFF. The CDR3 DNA reads as TGCGCCAGCAGCTTACAAAGTAACGAGCAGTTCTTC.